Described below is a single T cell receptor beta chain sequence and its context. Its antigen is not known. Germline V gives CDR1 MGHDK, CDR2 SYGVNS. CDR3 length: 16 residues. J gave up 8 bases and V 5 bases, and 10 bases lay outside the gene matches. The data are from a study of cytomegalovirus exposure and HLA in healthy donors. Study-level findings and limits: A later analysis by the authors found several of the most significant clusters apparently linked to common viral pathogens.

The study ran its PCR with 60 Vbeta and 13 Jbeta primers. The assay was immunoSEQ multiplex PCR, and TCRdb's table has in-frame clones only and misses some. The top ten clones hold under 0.6% of a sample with under 200,000 clones, approximately 80% of them seen once. Sequencing input: PBMCs. This sequence joins TRBV25-1 and TRBJ1-4; 11 bases map to TRBD1. This TCR derives from a woman aged 50 to 65 in good health and CMV-seronegative. CDR3 sequence reads: CASSPHPGQGGEKLFF. The CDR3 DNA reads as TGTGCCAGCAGTCCTCACCCGGGACAGGGGGGGGAAAAACTGTTTTTT.